This entry lists 9 T cell receptor beta chains sequenced from one sample in a study of blood T cell repertoires in COVID-19. Produced via immunoSEQ multiplex PCR; TCRdb's table is partial and in-frame only. The sample consists of around 100,000 clones, over 70% of them appearing once. Sequenced: peripheral blood. The receptors derive from a woman aged 70-85 years with acute or convalescent COVID-19.

This clone appeared a few times. The chain carries TRBV19 and TRBJ1-5; D is possibly TRBD1 (6 bases). Germline CDR1 and CDR2: LNHDA and SQIVND (reference sequence). Trimming stripped 5 bases from V and 3 bases from J, with 14 bases between. This CDR3 spans 15 amino acids. The CDR3 DNA sequence: TGTGCCAGTAGTTGGGTGACAGGAATCAATCAGCCCCAGCATTTT. It translates to CASSWVTGINQPQHF.

This chain links TRBV5-1 with TRBJ2-2, with 10 bases matching TRBD2. Germline V gives CDR1 SGHRS, CDR2 YFSETQ. The CDR3 length is 16 residues. The V segment lost 4 bases and the J segment 6 bases; nucleotides outside the gene matches: 9. The chain's CDR3 is CASSAVSGRVAGELFF. CDR3 bases: TGCGCCAGCAGCGCGGTCAGCGGGAGGGTCGCCGGGGAGCTGTTTTTT. Filled out from reference TRBV5-1 and TRBJ2-2, the complete variable domain reads KAGVTQTPRYLIKTRGQQVTLSCSPISGHRSVSWYQQTPGQGLQFLFEYFSETQRNKGNFPGRFSGRQFSNSRSEMNVSTLELGDSALYLCASSAVSGRVAGELFFGEGSRLTVL.

The rearrangement joins TRBV7-3 to TRBJ2-3; the D gene is possibly TRBD1 (5 bases). This CDR3 has 15 amino acids. Per germline, CDR1 SGHTA and CDR2 FQGTGA. The V and J ends lost 2 bases and 0 bases respectively, with 9 bases between them. In DNA, the CDR3 is TGTGCCAGCAGCTTATCGGCAGGGAGCACAGATACGCAGTATTTT. It encodes CASSLSAGSTDTQYF. The full variable domain, in which reference TRBV7-3 and TRBJ2-3 provide the parts outside the CDR3, is GAGVSQTPSNKVTEKGKYVELRCDPISGHTALYWYRQSLGQGPEFLIYFQGTGAADDSGLPNDRFFAVRPEGSVSTLKIQRTERGDSAVYLCASSLSAGSTDTQYFGPGTRLTVL.

V is TRBV10-3 and J is TRBJ1-6; TRBD1 is a possible D gene (5 bases). V was trimmed by 6 bases and J by 0 bases, leaving 9 bases between them. From germline, CDR1 is ENHRY and CDR2 SYGVKD. The CDR3 runs to 15 residues. CDR3 DNA sequence: TGTGCCATCAGGGACATAGGCTCCTATAATTCACCCCTCCACTTT. Its protein is CAIRDIGSYNSPLHF.

To note about this clone: Different DNA sequences within this sample yield the same CDR3. The CDR3 DNA follows: TGTGCCACCAGCAGAGATAGGGGGCCGGGAAACACCATATATTTT. It encodes CATSRDRGPGNTIYF. This chain links TRBV15 with TRBJ1-3; 7 bases are shared with TRBD1. Trimming cost V 0 bases and J 4 bases; bases outside gene matches: 3. Germline V CDR1 and CDR2: LNHNV, YYDKDF (reference sequence). The CDR3 runs 15 residues.

V gene TRBV6-5 combines with J gene TRBJ2-7; no reliable D call. This CDR3 contains 13 residues. From germline, CDR1 is MNHEY and CDR2 SVGAGI. With 3 bases removed from V and 5 bases from J, the gap between germline ends came to 11 bases. The CDR3 bases are TGTGCCAGCAGTTATCGAAAAGACAACGAGCAGTACTTC. Its protein is CASSYRKDNEQYF.

The rearrangement links TRBV11-2 to TRBJ2-5; D is unclear. Germline assignment: CDR1 SGHAT and CDR2 FQNNGV. V lost 5 bases and J lost 7, with 14 bases in between. The CDR3 contains 13 residues. This CDR3 reads CASSATVRGTQYF. The CDR3 nucleotides read TGTGCCAGCAGCGCGACCGTCCGAGGGACCCAGTACTTC.

The chain uses TRBV9 and TRBJ2-1; TRBD2 aligns across 8 bases. Germline V gives CDR1 SGDLS, CDR2 YYNGEE. The CDR3 is made up of 17 amino acids. Trimming cost V 0 bases and J 0 bases; bases outside gene matches: 5. The CDR3 protein is CASSVEIGRGSYNEQFF. DNA of the CDR3: TGTGCCAGCAGCGTAGAAATCGGGAGGGGCTCCTACAATGAGCAGTTCTTC.

This clone was detected only a few times. The gene calls are TRBV5-1 and TRBJ1-3; TRBD1 is a possible D gene (6 bases). The CDR3 extends over 15 amino acids. Per the germline V gene, CDR1 is SGHRS and CDR2 is YFSETQ. Trimming removed 3 bases at V and 4 bases at J, with 14 bases between. This CDR3 reads CASSSRQGSGNTIYF. CDR3 DNA: TGCGCCAGCAGCTCCCGGCAGGGGTCAGGAAACACCATATATTTT.